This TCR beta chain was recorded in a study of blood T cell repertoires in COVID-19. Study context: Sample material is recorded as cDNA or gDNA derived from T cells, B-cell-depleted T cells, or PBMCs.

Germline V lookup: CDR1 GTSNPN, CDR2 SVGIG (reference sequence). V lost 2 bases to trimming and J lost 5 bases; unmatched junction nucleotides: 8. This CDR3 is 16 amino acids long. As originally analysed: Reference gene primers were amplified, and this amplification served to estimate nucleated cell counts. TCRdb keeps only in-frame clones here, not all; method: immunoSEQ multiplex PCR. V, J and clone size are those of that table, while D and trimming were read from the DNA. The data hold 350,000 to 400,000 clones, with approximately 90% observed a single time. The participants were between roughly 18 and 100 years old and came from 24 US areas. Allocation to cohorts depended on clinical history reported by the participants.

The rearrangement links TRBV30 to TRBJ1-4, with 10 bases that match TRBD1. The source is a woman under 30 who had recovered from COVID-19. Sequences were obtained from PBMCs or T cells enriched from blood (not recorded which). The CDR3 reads CAWSTEEDRGNEKLFF. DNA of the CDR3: TGTGCCTGGAGTACGGAGGAGGACAGGGGGAATGAAAAACTGTTTTTT.